This T cell receptor (beta chain) was profiled in a study of T cell changes during pregnancy in multiple sclerosis. The assay was immunoSEQ multiplex PCR, and TCRdb's table has in-frame clones only and misses some. The sample yields fewer than 130,000 clones, 90% to 95% seen once. CDR3 size: 15 residues. Germline lookup yields CDR1 SGHRS and CDR2 YFSETQ. Trimming stripped 3 bases from V and 1 base from J, with 12 bases between. This receptor was obtained from a female donor with multiple sclerosis, enrolled in a pregnancy study. The chain has TRBV5-1 and TRBJ2-3; TRBD2 might be the D (7 bases). Sequenced here: peripheral blood, sampled after pregnancy. The CDR3: CASSSGGGGTDTQYF. The CDR3 DNA follows: TGCGCCAGCAGCTCCGGCGGGGGCGGCACAGATACGCAGTATTTT.